This T cell receptor beta chain was obtained from a study of identical twins. This clonotype was seen ten or more times. Its antigen is undetermined. The authors used template switching to add a universal primer site and gave cDNA unique molecular identifiers. A single record per CDR3 protein comes from TCRdb applying MiXCR to the 5' RACE reads. The data contain roughly 470,000 distinct CDR3 sequences, 13% to 15% of them singletons. Overall study results and limits: The abundant beta clonotypes from cord blood had fewer insertions, and memory repertoires had none of this.

Every donor was a healthy Caucasian. The CDR3 is 16 residues long. V dropped 1 base and J dropped 3; count of bases not matched to a gene: 9. Germline CDR1 LGHNA, CDR2 YNFKEQ. The same sample was also used in a study of yellow fever vaccine responses in identical twins. According to that study: Twins' vaccine T cell response reportedly gave the appearance of partial convergence and partial personalization.

The chain recombines TRBV4-2 with TRBJ2-7, with TRBD2 matching 7 bases. Sequencing was performed on CD4+ T cells sorted from blood. The sequence came from a woman aged 18-29 years in good health. CDR3 region: CASSQVPAGPNYEQYF. In DNA, the CDR3 is TGTGCCAGCAGCCAAGTACCAGCGGGACCAAACTACGAGCAGTACTTC.